The 4 T cell receptor beta chains reported below all come from one sample, sequenced in a study of T cell responses to AZD1222 COVID-19 vaccine. Clones were sequenced by immunoSEQ multiplex PCR, and TCRdb holds only the in-frame ones, with some missing. The table shows approximately 150,000 clones, with about 91% occurring only once. Sequencing used peripheral blood, obtained on day 0 of AZD1222 vaccination. These receptors originate from an adult in good health.

The chain joins TRBV27 to TRBJ1-5, with D possibly matching TRBD1 (5 bases). Germline CDR1 reads MNHEY; CDR2 reads SMNVEV (reference sequence). Trimming pared 3 bases from V and 6 bases from J, leaving 12 bases between. The CDR3 totals 14 residues. DNA for the CDR3: TGTGCCAGCAGTTTGGGAGGGGCAGGTCAGCCCCAGCATTTT. As protein: CASSLGGAGQPQHF.

The rearrangement links TRBV19 to TRBJ1-3; D is unclear. The CDR3 runs to 16 residues. CDR1 and CDR2 (germline): LNHDA, SQIVND (reference sequence). V was cut by 3 bases and J by 0 bases, with 12 bases left in between. The CDR3 is CASSMRNWLSGNTIYF. The CDR3 DNA follows: TGTGCCAGTAGTATGAGGAATTGGCTCTCTGGAAACACCATATATTTT.

The rearrangement links TRBV28 to TRBJ2-1, with TRBD2 matching over 11 bases. This CDR3 spans 15 amino acids. Germline CDR1 reads MDHEN; CDR2 reads SYDVKM. Trimming took 2 bases from V and 7 from J; bases not matched to a gene: 4. This CDR3 reads CASSLAASGRNEQFF. As DNA, the CDR3 is TGTGCCAGCAGTTTAGCGGCTAGCGGGAGGAATGAGCAGTTCTTC.

The genes are TRBV5-6 and TRBJ2-3; no firm D call. The CDR3 is 13 residues long. V lost 1 base and J 5 bases, leaving 8 bases between the germline ends. Germline V gives CDR1 SGHDT, CDR2 YYEEEE. The CDR3 protein is CASSLRPVDTQYF. In nucleotides, the CDR3 is TGTGCCAGCAGCTTGCGCCCCGTAGATACGCAGTATTTT.